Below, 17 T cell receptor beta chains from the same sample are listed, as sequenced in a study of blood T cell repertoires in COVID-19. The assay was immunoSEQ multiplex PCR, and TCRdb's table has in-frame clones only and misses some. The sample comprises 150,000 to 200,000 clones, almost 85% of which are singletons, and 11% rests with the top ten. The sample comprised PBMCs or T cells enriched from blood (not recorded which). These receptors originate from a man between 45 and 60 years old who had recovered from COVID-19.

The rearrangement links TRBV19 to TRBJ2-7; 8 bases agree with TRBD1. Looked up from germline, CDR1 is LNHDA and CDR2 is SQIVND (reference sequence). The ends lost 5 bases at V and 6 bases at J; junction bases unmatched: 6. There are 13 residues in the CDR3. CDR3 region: CASSLQGVGEQYF. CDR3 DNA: TGTGCCAGTAGTTTACAGGGGGTTGGCGAGCAGTACTTC.

The CDR3 nucleotides are TGTGCCAGTAGTACGATGAGGACAGGGTCCTCTTATGGCTACACCTTC. It specifies CASSTMRTGSSYGYTF. The V and J genes are TRBV19 and TRBJ1-2; 8 nucleotides line up with TRBD1. The CDR3 has 16 amino acids. Per germline, CDR1 LNHDA and CDR2 SQIVND (reference sequence). Trimming removed 4 bases from V and 5 bases from J; junction bases left unmatched: 12.

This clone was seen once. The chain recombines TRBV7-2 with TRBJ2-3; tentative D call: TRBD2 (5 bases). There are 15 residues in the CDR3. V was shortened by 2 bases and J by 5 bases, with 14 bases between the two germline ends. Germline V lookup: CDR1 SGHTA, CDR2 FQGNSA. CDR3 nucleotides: TGTGCCAGCAGCTTAACGGGGTCTCACCAAGATACGCAGTATTTT. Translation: CASSLTGSHQDTQYF.

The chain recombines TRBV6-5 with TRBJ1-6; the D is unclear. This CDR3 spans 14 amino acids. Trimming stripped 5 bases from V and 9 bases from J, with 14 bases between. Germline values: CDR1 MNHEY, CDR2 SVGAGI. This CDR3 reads CASSLPGLGSPLHF. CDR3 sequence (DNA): TGTGCCAGCAGTCTCCCGGGGTTGGGTTCACCCCTCCACTTT.

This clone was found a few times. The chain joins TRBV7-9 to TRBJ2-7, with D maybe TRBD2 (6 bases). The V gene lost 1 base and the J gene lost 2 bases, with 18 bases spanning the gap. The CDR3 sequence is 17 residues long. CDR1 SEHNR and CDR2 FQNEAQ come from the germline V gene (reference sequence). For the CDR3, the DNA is TGTGCCAGCAGCTTAGATGGGGGTAGCGGCTCCACCTACGAGCAGTACTTC. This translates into CASSLDGGSGSTYEQYF. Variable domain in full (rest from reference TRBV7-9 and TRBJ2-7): DTGVSQNPRHKITKRGQNVTFRCDPISEHNRLYWYRQTLGQGPEFLTYFQNEAQLEKSRLLSDRFSAERPKGSFSTLEIQRTEQGDSAMYLCASSLDGGSGSTYEQYFGPGTRLTVT.

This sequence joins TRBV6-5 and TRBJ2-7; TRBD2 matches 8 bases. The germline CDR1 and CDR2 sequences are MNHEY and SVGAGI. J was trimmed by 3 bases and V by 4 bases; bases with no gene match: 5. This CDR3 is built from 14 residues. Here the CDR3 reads CASSSLSGSYEQYF. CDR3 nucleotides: TGTGCCAGCAGTTCCCTAAGCGGGAGCTACGAGCAGTACTTC.

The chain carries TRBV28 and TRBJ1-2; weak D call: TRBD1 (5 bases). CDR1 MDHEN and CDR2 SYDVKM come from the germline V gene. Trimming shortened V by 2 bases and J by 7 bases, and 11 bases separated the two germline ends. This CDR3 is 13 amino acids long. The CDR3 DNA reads TGTGCCAGCAGTTTAAGACTAGGGGCTGGCTACACCTTC. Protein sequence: CASSLRLGAGYTF.

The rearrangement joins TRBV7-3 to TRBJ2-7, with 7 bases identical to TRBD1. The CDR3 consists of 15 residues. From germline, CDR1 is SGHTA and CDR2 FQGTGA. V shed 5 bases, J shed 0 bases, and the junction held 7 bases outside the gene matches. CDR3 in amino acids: CASSVTGTASYEQYF. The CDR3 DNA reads TGTGCCAGCAGCGTCACCGGGACAGCCTCCTACGAGCAGTACTTC.

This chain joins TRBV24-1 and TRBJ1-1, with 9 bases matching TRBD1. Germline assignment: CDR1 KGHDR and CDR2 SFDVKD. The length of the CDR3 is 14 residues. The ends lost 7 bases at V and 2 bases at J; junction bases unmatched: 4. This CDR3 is CATRPGQGNTEAFF. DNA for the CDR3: TGTGCCACCAGGCCGGGACAGGGAAACACTGAAGCTTTCTTT.

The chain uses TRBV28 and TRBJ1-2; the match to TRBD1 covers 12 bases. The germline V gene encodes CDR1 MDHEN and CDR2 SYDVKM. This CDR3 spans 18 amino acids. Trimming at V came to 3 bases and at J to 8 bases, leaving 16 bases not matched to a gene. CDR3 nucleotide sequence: TGTGCCAGCAGTTTTTCATCCGGGACAGGGGGCCGAGCGAGCGGCTACACCTTC. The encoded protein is CASSFSSGTGGRASGYTF.

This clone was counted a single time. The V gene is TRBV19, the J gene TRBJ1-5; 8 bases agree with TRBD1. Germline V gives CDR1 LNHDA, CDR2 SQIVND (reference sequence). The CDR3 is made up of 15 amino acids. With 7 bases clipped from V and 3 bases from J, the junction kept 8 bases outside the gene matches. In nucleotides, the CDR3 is TGTGCCAGTACCCCGGGACAGGTTTTCAATCAGCCCCAGCATTTT. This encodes CASTPGQVFNQPQHF.

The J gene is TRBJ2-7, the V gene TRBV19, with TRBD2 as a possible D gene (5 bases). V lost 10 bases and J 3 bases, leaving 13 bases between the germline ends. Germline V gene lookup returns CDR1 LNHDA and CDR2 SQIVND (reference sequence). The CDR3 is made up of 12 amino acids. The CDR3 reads CATRGGFYEQYF. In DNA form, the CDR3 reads TGTGCCACCAGAGGCGGGTTCTACGAGCAGTACTTC.

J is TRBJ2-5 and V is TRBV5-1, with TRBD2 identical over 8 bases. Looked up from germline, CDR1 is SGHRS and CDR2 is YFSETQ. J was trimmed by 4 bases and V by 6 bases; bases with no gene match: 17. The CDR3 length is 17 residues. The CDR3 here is CASKFAPRGGRGETQYF. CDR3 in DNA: TGCGCCAGCAAGTTCGCCCCCCGGGGGGGCCGGGGAGAGACCCAGTACTTC.

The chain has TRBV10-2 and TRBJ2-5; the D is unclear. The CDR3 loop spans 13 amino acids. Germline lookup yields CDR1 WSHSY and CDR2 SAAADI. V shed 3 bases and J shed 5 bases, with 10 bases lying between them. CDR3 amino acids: CASSEGEEETQYF. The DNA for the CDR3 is TGCGCCAGCAGTGAAGGCGAGGAGGAGACCCAGTACTTC.

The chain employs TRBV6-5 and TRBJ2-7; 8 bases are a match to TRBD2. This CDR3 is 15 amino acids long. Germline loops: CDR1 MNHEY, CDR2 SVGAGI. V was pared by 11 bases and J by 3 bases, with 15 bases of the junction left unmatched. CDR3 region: CARMLAGGGVYEQYF. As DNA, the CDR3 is TGTGCCCGCATGCTCGCGGGGGGCGGAGTCTACGAGCAGTACTTC.

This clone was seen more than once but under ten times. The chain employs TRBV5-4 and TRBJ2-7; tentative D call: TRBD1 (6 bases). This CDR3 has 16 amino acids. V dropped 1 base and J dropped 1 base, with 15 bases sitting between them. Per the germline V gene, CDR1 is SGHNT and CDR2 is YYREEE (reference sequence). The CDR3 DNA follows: TGTGCCAGCAGCTTGTCAGGCCAGGGGAGTTCCTACGAGCAGTACTTC. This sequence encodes CASSLSGQGSSYEQYF.

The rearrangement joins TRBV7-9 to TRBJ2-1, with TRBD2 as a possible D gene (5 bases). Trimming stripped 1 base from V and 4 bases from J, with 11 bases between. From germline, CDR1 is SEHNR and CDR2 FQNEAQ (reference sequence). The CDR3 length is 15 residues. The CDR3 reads CASSLVRGVYNEQFF. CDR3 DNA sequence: TGTGCCAGCAGCTTAGTTCGGGGTGTGTACAATGAGCAGTTCTTC.